One sample yielded the 24 T cell receptor beta chains listed below, sequenced in a study of T cell responses to AZD1222 COVID-19 vaccine. Using immunoSEQ multiplex PCR, the repertoire was profiled, and TCRdb retains in-frame clones only, with some absent. This sample has some 55,000 clones; roughly 90% occur once, and the top ten carry around 2%. The source material was peripheral blood, sampled on day 0 of AZD1222 vaccination. The receptor source for this set is an adult in good health.

The genes are TRBV7-2 and TRBJ2-7; D is perhaps TRBD1 (6 bases). The CDR3 runs to 15 residues. V was pared by 4 bases and J by 3 bases, with 16 bases between. The V gene's germline CDR1 is SGHTA and CDR2 FQGNSA. The CDR3 DNA follows: TGTGCCAGCAGCTCCCCCGGGACAAGCTTCTACGAGCAGTACTTC. This translates into CASSSPGTSFYEQYF.

This clone was seen a single time. This chain links TRBV5-1 with TRBJ2-1, with D hard to call. This CDR3 has 15 residues. The germline V and J ends were trimmed by 0 bases and 0 bases, with 7 bases remaining between them. The germline gives CDR1 SGHRS, CDR2 YFSETQ. This chain's CDR3 is CASSLVTVSYNEQFF. The CDR3 nucleotides are TGCGCCAGCAGCTTGGTCACAGTCTCCTACAATGAGCAGTTCTTC.

The table lists this clone with a count of one. The chain uses TRBV6-5 and TRBJ2-1; D possibly corresponds to TRBD1 (6 bases). This CDR3 comprises 14 residues. Germline V gene sequence: CDR1 MNHEY, CDR2 SVGAGI. Trimming took off 6 bases at V and 5 bases at J, with 14 bases between the two ends. The CDR3 spells CASRPAQGDNEQFF. CDR3 nucleotide sequence: TGTGCCAGCAGGCCGGCACAGGGCGACAATGAGCAGTTCTTC.

The chain carries TRBV6-5 and TRBJ1-1; no reliable D call. With 7 bases removed from V and 4 bases from J, the gap between germline ends came to 13 bases. CDR3 length equals 13 residues. In germline, CDR1 is MNHEY, CDR2 SVGAGI. CDR3 sequence: CASKVRESTEAFF. DNA of the CDR3: TGTGCCAGCAAGGTACGGGAGAGCACTGAAGCTTTCTTT.

This clone was detected only once. V is TRBV6-5 and J is TRBJ2-3; unclear D gene. Trimming took off 7 bases at V and 2 bases at J, with 7 bases between the two ends. This CDR3 has 12 amino acids. From germline, CDR1 is MNHEY and CDR2 SVGAGI. The CDR3 DNA sequence: TGTGCCAGCATACAGTCCACAGATACGCAGTATTTT. It is translated as CASIQSTDTQYF.

The chain joins TRBV30 to TRBJ1-1, with D possibly being TRBD1 (6 bases). With 2 bases removed from V and 4 bases from J, the gap between germline ends came to 20 bases. This CDR3 contains 16 residues. Germline assignment: CDR1 GTSNPN and CDR2 SVGIG (reference sequence). CDR3 bases: TGTGCCTGGAGTAACACCCTCGGGCAGGGGACCACTGAAGCTTTCTTT. Its translation is CAWSNTLGQGTTEAFF.

The chain has TRBV6-6 and TRBJ1-6; perhaps TRBD1 as D (6 bases). Trimming stripped 6 bases from V and 9 bases from J, with 12 bases between. The CDR3 is 13 amino acids. Germline V CDR1 and CDR2: MNHNY, SVGAGI (reference sequence). The DNA for the CDR3 is TGTGCCAGCAGAGGGGAGGGGGGTTCACCCCTCCACTTT. Its translation is CASRGEGGSPLHF.

This chain connects TRBV25-1 to TRBJ1-4; no clear D gene. V was pared by 7 bases and J by 4 bases, with 13 bases between. This CDR3 contains 14 residues. Germline assignment: CDR1 MGHDK and CDR2 SYGVNS. In DNA form, the CDR3 reads TGTGCCAGCACCAACACAGCGTTTAATGAAAAACTGTTTTTT. It specifies CASTNTAFNEKLFF.

This chain connects TRBV28 to TRBJ1-1; D perhaps matches TRBD1 (6 bases). The length of the CDR3 is 14 residues. The germline V gene encodes CDR1 MDHEN and CDR2 SYDVKM. The V and J ends lost 4 bases and 0 bases respectively, with 9 bases between them. DNA for the CDR3: TGTGCCAGCAGTTCCGGACAGATGAACACTGAAGCTTTCTTT. Its translation is CASSSGQMNTEAFF.

The J gene is TRBJ2-7, the V gene TRBV4-1; possibly TRBD2 for D (5 bases). Trimming took off 4 bases at V and 2 bases at J, with 12 bases between the two ends. The CDR3 covers 14 residues. Per germline, CDR1 MGHRA and CDR2 YSYEKL. As DNA, the CDR3 is TGCGCCAGCAGCCTCTCGGCCGGGGCCTACGAGCAGTACTTC. Its translation is CASSLSAGAYEQYF.

The CDR3 is CASSLDGGLSYTF. The CDR3 region has the DNA TGTGCCAGCAGCTTAGATGGGGGACTTAGCTACACCTTC. The chain recombines TRBV11-2 with TRBJ1-2; D perhaps matches TRBD1 (5 bases). V was shortened by 0 bases and J by 9 bases, with 11 bases between the two germline ends. The CDR3 length is 13 residues. The V gene's germline CDR1 is SGHAT and CDR2 FQNNGV.

The chain recombines TRBV28 with TRBJ1-4, with D possibly matching TRBD1 (5 bases). This CDR3 comprises 14 residues. The V and J ends lost 6 bases and 5 bases respectively, with 13 bases between them. Germline values: CDR1 MDHEN, CDR2 SYDVKM. The CDR3: CASSPGTANEKLFF. CDR3 DNA: TGTGCCAGCAGCCCCGGGACGGCGAATGAAAAACTGTTTTTT.

The chain combines TRBV6-5 with TRBJ2-7; possible D gene TRBD2, 5 bases. Germline V gene lookup returns CDR1 MNHEY and CDR2 SVGAGI. The CDR3 sequence is 14 residues long. V lost 7 bases to trimming and J lost 2 bases, with 15 bases between them. The CDR3 reads CASTPQPGTYEQYF. CDR3 DNA: TGTGCCAGCACCCCTCAGCCGGGGACCTACGAGCAGTACTTC.

V usage is TRBV9 and J usage is TRBJ2-3, with TRBD2 identical over 10 bases. This CDR3 spans 16 amino acids. Trimming cost V 0 bases and J 3 bases; bases outside gene matches: 4. Germline assignment: CDR1 SGDLS and CDR2 YYNGEE. The CDR3 region has the DNA TGTGCCAGCAGCGTAGCTCCGACTAGCGGGACAGATACGCAGTATTTT. It codes for CASSVAPTSGTDTQYF.

The chain carries TRBV18 and TRBJ2-6; 9 bases map to TRBD1. J gave up 3 bases and V 5 bases, and 8 bases lay outside the gene matches. The CDR3 has 17 amino acids. Germline CDR1 reads KGHSH; CDR2 reads LQKENI. In DNA, the CDR3 is TGTGCCAGCTCAACCGGGACAGGGAAAGGTGGGGCCAACGTCCTGACTTTC. It specifies CASSTGTGKGGANVLTF.

The rearrangement joins TRBV21-1 to TRBJ2-7; the table assigns TRBD1, which was not confirmed against the DNA. TRBV21-1 is described as a pseudogene. The CDR3 is 16 amino acids. The CDR3 coding sequence is TGTGCCAGCAGCAATTCCCCCAGGACAGGGGCCTACGAGCAGTACTTC. This translates into CASSNSPRTGAYEQYF.

The chain couples TRBV7-9 to TRBJ2-1; 8 bases are shared with TRBD1. J lost 9 bases, V lost 2 bases, and 9 bases had no gene match. CDR3 length equals 15 residues. Germline values: CDR1 SEHNR, CDR2 FQNEAQ (reference sequence). The CDR3 spells CASSLQGATGSEQFF. CDR3 nucleotides: TGTGCCAGCAGCTTACAGGGGGCCACAGGAAGTGAGCAGTTCTTC.

The V call is TRBV5-1, the J call TRBJ2-1, with 11 positions matching TRBD2. The CDR3 spans 16 residues. J was trimmed by 7 bases and V by 0 bases; bases with no gene match: 6. Germline V gene sequence: CDR1 SGHRS, CDR2 YFSETQ. CDR3 DNA: TGCGCCAGCAGCTTGGGGTTAGCGGGAGGGCAAAATGAGCAGTTCTTC. Translating gives CASSLGLAGGQNEQFF. The whole variable domain, remainder taken from reference TRBV5-1 and TRBJ2-1, is KAGVTQTPRYLIKTRGQQVTLSCSPISGHRSVSWYQQTPGQGLQFLFEYFSETQRNKGNFPGRFSGRQFSNSRSEMNVSTLELGDSALYLCASSLGLAGGQNEQFFGPGTRLTVL.

The chain carries TRBV6-5 and TRBJ2-1; 11 bases match TRBD1. V lost 3 bases to trimming and J lost 6 bases; unmatched junction nucleotides: 4. This CDR3 comprises 15 residues. Germline V gene lookup returns CDR1 MNHEY and CDR2 SVGAGI. DNA of the CDR3: TGTGCCAGCAGTTATTCCGGGACAGGGGGCAATGAGCAGTTCTTC. It encodes CASSYSGTGGNEQFF.

The chain links TRBV27 to TRBJ1-4; D not resolved. Germline V gene data show CDR1 as MNHEY and CDR2 as SMNVEV (reference sequence). This CDR3 spans 13 amino acids. V lost 8 bases and J lost 3, with 10 bases in between. The chain's CDR3 is CASARAANEKLFF. The CDR3 region has the DNA TGTGCCAGCGCCCGGGCGGCTAATGAAAAACTGTTTTTT.

The genes are TRBV28 and TRBJ1-6; TRBD1 is a possible D gene (6 bases). The CDR3 has 15 residues. Deletions cut 10 bases from V and 7 bases from J, with 20 bases between. The germline gives CDR1 MDHEN, CDR2 SYDVKM. The CDR3 here is CATSRGGSTNSPLHF. CDR3 coding DNA: TGTGCCACGAGTCGAGGGGGATCTACAAATTCACCCCTCCACTTT. The whole variable domain, filled in from reference TRBV28 and TRBJ1-6, reads DVKVTQSSRYLVKRTGEKVFLECVQDMDHENMFWYRQDPGLGLRLIYFSYDVKMKEKGDIPEGYSVSREKKERFSLILESASTNQTSMYLCATSRGGSTNSPLHFGNGTRLTVT.

The chain recombines TRBV19 with TRBJ1-5, with TRBD1 matching over 10 bases. Looked up from germline, CDR1 is LNHDA and CDR2 is SQIVND (reference sequence). The CDR3 spans 18 residues. Losses at the gene ends were 6 bases for V and 2 bases for J; bases not matched to a gene: 13. CDR3 in DNA: TGTGCCAGTAGGGCTCGCGGGACAGGGGTCGCGGGCAATCAGCCCCAGCATTTT. Encoded protein: CASRARGTGVAGNQPQHF.

The chain links TRBV19 to TRBJ1-1; no definite D call. The CDR3 runs to 12 residues. V lost 3 bases and J 8 bases, leaving 10 bases between the germline ends. The V gene's germline CDR1 is LNHDA and CDR2 SQIVND (reference sequence). CDR3 in amino acids: CASSIRWGEAFF. The DNA of the CDR3 is TGTGCCAGTAGTATCCGATGGGGAGAAGCTTTCTTT.

This chain joins TRBV2 and TRBJ2-2, with 11 bases aligning to TRBD2. The CDR3 totals 14 residues. V was clipped by 10 bases and J by 2 bases; unmatched bases: 3. Germline CDR1 and CDR2: SNHLY and FYNNEI. CDR3 loop: CAKTSGSNTGELFF. CDR3 in DNA: TGTGCCAAAACTAGCGGGAGTAACACCGGGGAGCTGTTTTTT.